This T cell receptor beta chain was found in a study of CD8 T cells in ankylosing spondylitis. This clonotype was observed many times. Its target is unknown. Study-level results: The disease-linked clones had a CD8+ phenotype and low blood frequencies.

TCRdb recomputed calls from the 5' RACE reads with MiXCR, one row per CDR3 protein. The sample contains 250,000 to 400,000 distinct CDR3 sequences, 11% of which appear only once. The sequence derives from a female donor with ankylosing spondylitis or in good health (not recorded which). The source material was blood, either unsorted or a sorted T cell fraction (not recorded which).

The DNA for the CDR3 is TGCGCCAGCAGCTTGGCCTTGGGGGAAAAACTGTTTTTT. Protein: CASSLALGEKLFF. J is TRBJ1-4 and V is TRBV5-1, with D unclear. V was shortened by 0 bases and J by 8 bases, with 8 bases between the two germline ends. Germline V gene data show CDR1 as SGHRS and CDR2 as YFSETQ. The CDR3 is 13 amino acids.